A single sample gave rise to the 10 T cell receptor beta chains below, sequenced in a study of cytomegalovirus exposure and HLA in healthy donors. PCR employed 60 Vbeta and 13 Jbeta primers. Assay: immunoSEQ multiplex PCR; the TCRdb copy retains only in-frame clones and omits some. The top ten clones hold 7.5% to 9% of a sample with 100,000 or so clones, 76% of them seen once. Input material: PBMCs. These receptors were collected from a man aged 35 to 55 in good health and CMV-seropositive.

The rearrangement uses TRBV27 and TRBJ1-2; tentatively, D is TRBD1 (5 bases). Trimming removed 6 bases from V and 0 bases from J, with 20 bases in between. Germline CDR1 and CDR2: MNHEY and SMNVEV (reference sequence). CDR3 length: 17 residues. The chain's CDR3 is CASSYIGGDLTNYGYTF. The CDR3 DNA follows: TGTGCCAGCAGCTATATCGGGGGTGACTTAACTAACTATGGCTACACCTTC.

The rearrangement uses TRBV10-3 and TRBJ2-7; 8 bases fit TRBD1. The V segment lost 2 bases and the J segment 2 bases; nucleotides outside the gene matches: 5. The CDR3 runs 15 residues. Germline V CDR1 and CDR2: ENHRY, SYGVKD. For the CDR3, the DNA is TGTGCCATCAGTGAGGGGGACAGGTCCGCCTACGAGCAGTACTTC. Its translation is CAISEGDRSAYEQYF.

The J gene is TRBJ2-7, the V gene TRBV28; D ambiguous. Per the germline V gene, CDR1 is MDHEN and CDR2 is SYDVKM. Trimming removed 6 bases from V and 5 bases from J, with 11 bases in between. The length of the CDR3 is 12 residues. In DNA form, the CDR3 reads TGTGCCAGCAGCCCCCTAAGAAACGAGCAGTACTTC. This sequence encodes CASSPLRNEQYF.

J is TRBJ2-5 and V is TRBV7-2; 8 bases are a match to TRBD1. The V and J ends lost 1 base and 5 bases, in that order; junction bases with no gene match: 9. Germline V lookup: CDR1 SGHTA, CDR2 FQGNSA. This CDR3 contains 16 residues. CDR3 amino acids: CASSLGTGSRRETQYF. The CDR3 bases are TGTGCCAGCAGCTTAGGGACAGGGTCAAGACGGGAGACCCAGTACTTC.

With regard to this clone: Mismatch with germline at one junction end may stem from a read error. The V and J genes are TRBV11-3 and TRBJ2-6; weak D call: TRBD1 (5 bases). The CDR3 contains 14 residues. CDR1 SGHNT and CDR2 YENEEA come from the germline V gene. CDR3 sequence: CASSFGSGANGLTF. The CDR3 nucleotides read TGTGCCAGCAGCTTCGGCTCTGGGGCCAACGGCCTGACTTTC.

The table lists this clone with a few counts. The sample carries other DNA sequences with the same CDR3. The CDR3 here is CASSQDRGSYNEQFF. In DNA form, the CDR3 reads TGCGCCAGCAGCCAAGATAGGGGATCCTACAATGAGCAGTTCTTC. The chain uses TRBV4-3 and TRBJ2-1; possibly TRBD1 for D (5 bases). This CDR3 region has 15 residues. Trimming cost V 0 bases and J 1 base, with 7 bases left between them. Germline V lookup: CDR1 LGHNA, CDR2 YSLEER.

The chain joins TRBV5-6 to TRBJ2-2; the match to TRBD1 covers 8 bases. V lost 2 bases to trimming and J lost 4 bases; unmatched junction nucleotides: 4. The germline V gene encodes CDR1 SGHDT and CDR2 YYEEEE. The CDR3 consists of 15 residues. The CDR3 here is CASSLRDRITGELFF. CDR3 in DNA: TGTGCCAGCAGCTTAAGGGACAGGATCACCGGGGAGCTGTTTTTT.

The chain links TRBV5-5 to TRBJ2-2, with TRBD2 as a possible D gene (5 bases). Germline V gene lookup returns CDR1 SGHKS and CDR2 YYEKEE (reference sequence). CDR3 length: 16 residues. Deletions cut 5 bases from V and 5 bases from J, with 19 bases between. The CDR3: CASSPRDPRGTGELFF. The CDR3 DNA reads TGTGCCAGCAGTCCCCGGGATCCACGCGGGACCGGGGAGCTGTTTTTT.

J is TRBJ2-1 and V is TRBV19; TRBD1 might be the D (5 bases). The CDR3 consists of 16 residues. V was pared by 7 bases and J by 0 bases, with 16 bases between. Germline CDR1 is LNHDA and CDR2 is SQIVND (reference sequence). DNA of the CDR3: TGTGCCAGTAAGATATCAGGGATCCTCTCCTACAATGAGCAGTTCTTC. Its translation: CASKISGILSYNEQFF.

V gene TRBV11-3 combines with J gene TRBJ1-2; 7 bases map to TRBD1. This CDR3 is 17 amino acids long. Trimming removed 0 bases from V and 2 bases from J; junction bases left unmatched: 9. Per the germline V gene, CDR1 is SGHNT and CDR2 is YENEEA. The CDR3 here is CASSLERGRKVNYGYTF. In DNA, the CDR3 is TGTGCCAGCAGCTTAGAAAGGGGGCGCAAGGTAAACTATGGCTACACCTTC.